This T cell receptor (beta chain) originates from a study of blood T cell repertoires in COVID-19. Study at large: Nucleic acid was either cDNA or gDNA, and it came from T cells, B-cell-depleted T cells, or PBMCs.

Germline V gene lookup returns CDR1 SGHDT and CDR2 YYEEEE. The V gene lost 0 bases and the J gene lost 5 bases, with 11 bases spanning the gap. This CDR3 region has 14 residues. In the study's own analysis: Reference gene primer amplification gave nucleated cell count estimates. Clones were sequenced by immunoSEQ multiplex PCR, and TCRdb holds only the in-frame ones, with some missing. For V, J and clone size, that table is used; D and trimming come from the DNA. The table has about 150,000 clones, roughly four fifths seen once. V usage is TRBV5-6 and J usage is TRBJ1-1; D call uncertain. The specimen was peripheral blood. The receptor was isolated from a woman older than 75 with acute or convalescent COVID-19. CDR3 protein: CASSLVSLSTEAFF. The CDR3 DNA reads as TGTGCCAGCAGCTTGGTAAGTTTGAGTACTGAAGCTTTCTTT.